The clone carrying this T cell receptor (beta chain) was seen just once. These data come from a study of T cell responses to AZD1222 COVID-19 vaccine. TCRdb's copy holds only in-frame clones and misses some; the assay was immunoSEQ multiplex PCR. The sample yields 150,000 to 190,000 clones, 90% seen once. Germline V CDR1 and CDR2: SGHRS, YFSETQ. The CDR3 is 15 amino acids. V lost 4 bases to trimming and J lost 3 bases; unmatched junction nucleotides: 4. The chain employs TRBV5-1 and TRBJ2-7; 13 bases align to TRBD2. This TCR was sampled from an adult who received the AZD1222 COVID-19 vaccine. The input for sequencing was peripheral blood, taken 28 days after the second AZD1222 dose. As DNA, the CDR3 is TGCGCCAGCAGCCCGGGACTAGCGGGGATCTACGAGCAGTACTTC. Translated: CASSPGLAGIYEQYF.